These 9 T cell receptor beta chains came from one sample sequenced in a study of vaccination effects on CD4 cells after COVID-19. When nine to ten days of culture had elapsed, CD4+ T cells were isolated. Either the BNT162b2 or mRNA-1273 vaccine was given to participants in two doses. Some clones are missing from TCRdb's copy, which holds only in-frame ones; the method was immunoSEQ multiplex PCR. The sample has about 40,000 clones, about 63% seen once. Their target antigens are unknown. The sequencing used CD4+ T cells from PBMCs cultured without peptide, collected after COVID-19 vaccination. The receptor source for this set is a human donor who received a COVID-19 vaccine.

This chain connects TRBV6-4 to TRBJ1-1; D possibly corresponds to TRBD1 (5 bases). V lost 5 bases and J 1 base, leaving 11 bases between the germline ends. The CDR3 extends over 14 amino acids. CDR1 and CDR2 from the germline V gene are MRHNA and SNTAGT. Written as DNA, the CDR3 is TGTGCCAGCAGTCCACAGAGGGGGAACACTGAAGCTTTCTTT. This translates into CASSPQRGNTEAFF.

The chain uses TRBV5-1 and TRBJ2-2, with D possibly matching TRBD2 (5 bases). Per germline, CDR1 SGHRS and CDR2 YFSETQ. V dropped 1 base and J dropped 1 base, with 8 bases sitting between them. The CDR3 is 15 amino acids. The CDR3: CASSLNGGNTGELFF. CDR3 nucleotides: TGCGCCAGCAGCTTGAACGGAGGGAACACCGGGGAGCTGTTTTTT.

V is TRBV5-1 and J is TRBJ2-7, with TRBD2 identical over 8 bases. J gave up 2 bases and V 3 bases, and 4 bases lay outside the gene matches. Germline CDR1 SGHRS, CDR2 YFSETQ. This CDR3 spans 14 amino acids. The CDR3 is CASSSSAGAYEQYF. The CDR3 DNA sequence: TGCGCCAGCAGCTCTTCAGCGGGGGCCTACGAGCAGTACTTC.

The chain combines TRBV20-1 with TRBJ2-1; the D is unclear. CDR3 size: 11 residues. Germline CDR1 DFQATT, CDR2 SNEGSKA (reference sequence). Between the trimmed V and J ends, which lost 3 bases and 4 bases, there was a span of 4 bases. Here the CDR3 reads CSARGYNEQFF. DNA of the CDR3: TGCAGTGCTAGGGGTTACAATGAGCAGTTCTTC.

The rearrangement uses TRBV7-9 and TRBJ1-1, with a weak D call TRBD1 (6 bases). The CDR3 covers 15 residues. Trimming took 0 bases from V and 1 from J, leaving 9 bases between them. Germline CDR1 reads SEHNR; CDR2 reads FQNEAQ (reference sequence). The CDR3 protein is CASSLARGGNTEAFF. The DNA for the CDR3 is TGTGCCAGCAGCTTAGCAAGGGGGGGGAACACTGAAGCTTTCTTT.

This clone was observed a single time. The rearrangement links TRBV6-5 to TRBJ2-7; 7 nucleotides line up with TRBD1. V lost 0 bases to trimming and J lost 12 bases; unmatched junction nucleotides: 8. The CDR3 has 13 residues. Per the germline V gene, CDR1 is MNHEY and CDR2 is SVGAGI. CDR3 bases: TGTGCCAGCAGTTACTCGTGGGACAGATATCGGTACTTC. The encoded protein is CASSYSWDRYRYF.

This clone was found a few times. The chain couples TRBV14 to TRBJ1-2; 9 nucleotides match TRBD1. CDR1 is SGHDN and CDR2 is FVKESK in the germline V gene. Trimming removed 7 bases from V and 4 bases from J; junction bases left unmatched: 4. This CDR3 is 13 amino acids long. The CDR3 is CASTVGQGYGYTF. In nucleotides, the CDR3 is TGTGCCAGCACAGTGGGACAGGGCTATGGCTACACCTTC.

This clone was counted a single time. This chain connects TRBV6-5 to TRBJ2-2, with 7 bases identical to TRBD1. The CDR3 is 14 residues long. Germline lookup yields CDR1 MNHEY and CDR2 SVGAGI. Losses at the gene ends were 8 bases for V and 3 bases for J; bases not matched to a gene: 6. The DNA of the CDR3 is TGTGCCAGCCTCCGACAGGGATACACCGGGGAGCTGTTTTTT. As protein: CASLRQGYTGELFF.

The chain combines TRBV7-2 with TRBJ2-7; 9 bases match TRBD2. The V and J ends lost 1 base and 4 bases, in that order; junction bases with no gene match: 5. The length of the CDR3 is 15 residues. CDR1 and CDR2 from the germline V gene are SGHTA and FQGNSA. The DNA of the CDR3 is TGTGCCAGCAGCTTAGTAGCGGGAGACGCTTACGAGCAGTACTTC. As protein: CASSLVAGDAYEQYF.